This T cell receptor beta chain was observed in a study of CD8 T cells in ankylosing spondylitis. Each TCR beta library was made by quantitative 5'-RACE that incorporated molecular barcodes. One entry per CDR3 protein results from TCRdb running MiXCR on the 5' RACE reads. Of under 150,000 distinct CDR3 sequences in the sample, 9.3% are singletons; the top ten hold approximately 3.4%. Study-level results: Disease-linked clones proved CD8+ and comparatively uncommon in peripheral blood.

This clonotype has only a few counts. What it recognizes is unknown. Trimming took 4 bases from V and 4 from J; bases not matched to a gene: 8. Germline V gene lookup returns CDR1 SGHRS and CDR2 YFSETQ. CDR3 length: 17 amino acids. This sequence was found in a male donor with ankylosing spondylitis or in good health (not recorded which). The sample was blood, either unsorted or a sorted T cell fraction (not recorded which). The V call is TRBV5-1, the J call TRBJ2-1; TRBD2 matches at 13 bases. The CDR3: CASSPRTSGRGYNEQFF. The DNA of the CDR3 is TGCGCCAGCAGCCCCCGGACTAGCGGGAGAGGTTACAATGAGCAGTTCTTC.